Shown below are 13 T cell receptor beta chains from a single sample sequenced in a study of T cell responses to AZD1222 COVID-19 vaccine. Generated by immunoSEQ multiplex PCR, the TCRdb table keeps only in-frame clones and is missing some. The repertoire holds approximately 120,000 clones, with around 87% as singletons. The sequences come from peripheral blood, collected 28 days after the second AZD1222 dose. These receptors came from an adult who received the AZD1222 COVID-19 vaccine.

The chain couples TRBV9 to TRBJ2-2, with 8 bases that match TRBD2. The V gene end was trimmed by 1 base and the J gene end by 9 bases; junction bases not matched to a gene: 14. This CDR3 spans 17 amino acids. Germline lookup yields CDR1 SGDLS and CDR2 YYNGEE. DNA of the CDR3: TGTGCCAGCAGCGTATCACCCCCAAGCGGGAGACCCCGGGAGCTGTTTTTT. This gives the protein CASSVSPPSGRPRELFF.

The rearrangement links TRBV7-2 to TRBJ1-1; perhaps TRBD1 as D (5 bases). CDR1 and CDR2 (germline): SGHTA, FQGNSA. The V gene lost 8 bases and the J gene lost 2 bases, with 18 bases spanning the gap. The CDR3 is 15 residues long. The CDR3 loop is CASRPGGSRNTEAFF. The CDR3 coding sequence is TGTGCCAGCCGTCCCGGGGGTTCGAGAAACACTGAAGCTTTCTTT. Full variable domain (remainder filled in from reference TRBV7-2 and TRBJ1-1): GAGVSQSPSNKVTEKGKDVELRCDPISGHTALYWYRQSLGQGLEFLIYFQGNSAPDKSGLPSDRFSAERTGGSVSTLTIQRTQQEDSAVYLCASRPGGSRNTEAFFGQGTRLTVV.

The CDR3 DNA reads TGTGCCAGCTCACCAGACAGGGTTAGGAACACTGAAGCTTTCTTT. It codes for CASSPDRVRNTEAFF. The chain carries TRBV18 and TRBJ1-1, with 7 bases fitting TRBD1. CDR3 length: 15 amino acids. V shed 2 bases, J shed 1 base, and the junction held 4 bases outside the gene matches. CDR1 is KGHSH, CDR2 LQKENI, per germline. The entire variable domain, with the rest obtained from reference TRBV18 and TRBJ1-1, is as follows: NAGVMQNPRHLVRRRGQEARLRCSPMKGHSHVYWYRQLPEEGLKFMVYLQKENIIDESGMPKERFSAEFPKEGPSILRIQQVVRGDSAAYFCASSPDRVRNTEAFFGQGTRLTVV.

On this clone itself: One junction end does not reproduce the germline sequence, and a read error may be involved. This CDR3 reads CASSPQGGRNQPQHF. The CDR3 nucleotides are TGTGCCAGCTCGCCACAGGGTGGTCGCAATCAGCCCCAGCATTTT. V usage is TRBV18 and J usage is TRBJ1-5; maybe TRBD1 (6 bases). CDR1 KGHSH and CDR2 LQKENI come from the germline V gene. This CDR3 contains 15 residues.

This clone was seen just once. The rearrangement uses TRBV2 and TRBJ2-5; 9 nucleotides align to TRBD2. The CDR3 covers 14 residues. Trimming cost V 10 bases and J 4 bases; bases outside gene matches: 10. Germline V lookup: CDR1 SNHLY, CDR2 FYNNEI. The CDR3 is CAIPVGSGRETQYF. The CDR3 region has the DNA TGTGCCATCCCGGTGGGTAGCGGGAGAGAGACCCAGTACTTC.

A few counts support this clone. The rearrangement joins TRBV5-1 to TRBJ2-2; D remains ambiguous. CDR3 length: 14 residues. V was clipped by 2 bases and J by 3 bases, with 8 bases between them. From germline, CDR1 is SGHRS and CDR2 YFSETQ. The CDR3 loop reads CASSFAIDTGELFF. The DNA of the CDR3 is TGCGCCAGCAGCTTCGCAATAGACACCGGGGAGCTGTTTTTT.

This chain connects TRBV19 to TRBJ1-1; D possibly corresponds to TRBD1 (6 bases). The germline V gene encodes CDR1 LNHDA and CDR2 SQIVND (reference sequence). Trimming removed 3 bases from V and 1 base from J, with 12 bases in between. The CDR3 has 15 amino acids. CDR3 sequence (DNA): TGTGCCAGTAGTATCCGGGACACCTGGAACACTGAAGCTTTCTTT. Its translation is CASSIRDTWNTEAFF.

The chain uses TRBV7-9 and TRBJ1-1, with a possible D match to TRBD1 (5 bases). V lost 4 bases and J 6 bases, leaving 21 bases between the germline ends. CDR3 length equals 16 residues. Germline loops: CDR1 SEHNR, CDR2 FQNEAQ (reference sequence). CDR3 coding DNA: TGTGCCAGCAGCTCCCGCGGAGGGGATCGGACCGCTGAAGCTTTCTTT. This encodes CASSSRGGDRTAEAFF.

The chain has TRBV14 and TRBJ1-1; D uncertain. Per the germline V gene, CDR1 is SGHDN and CDR2 is FVKESK. This CDR3 comprises 13 residues. The ends were cut back, 7 bases at V and 0 bases at J, with 9 bases in the middle. The CDR3 DNA follows: TGTGCCAGCAAGGAGTCAATGAACACTGAAGCTTTCTTT. This codes for CASKESMNTEAFF.

This clone was found once. The J gene is TRBJ2-1, the V gene TRBV6-4, with D unresolved. The germline V gene encodes CDR1 MRHNA and CDR2 SNTAGT. This CDR3 has 15 residues. Trimming cost V 3 bases and J 7 bases, with 16 bases left between them. The CDR3 is CASSEVVSSANEQFF. Written as DNA, the CDR3 is TGTGCCAGCAGTGAAGTCGTTAGTTCAGCTAATGAGCAGTTCTTC.

V gene TRBV9 combines with J gene TRBJ1-1; D unclear. Germline-derived CDR1 and CDR2 are SGDLS and YYNGEE. V was shortened by 0 bases and J by 0 bases, with 9 bases between the two germline ends. This CDR3 has 15 residues. The CDR3 nucleotides are TGTGCCAGCAGCGTAGCGGGCAACATGAACACTGAAGCTTTCTTT. It encodes CASSVAGNMNTEAFF.

The J gene is TRBJ2-3, the V gene TRBV5-1; possible D gene TRBD1, 6 bases. V lost 2 bases and J lost 0, with 10 bases in between. There are 15 residues in the CDR3. The germline gives CDR1 SGHRS, CDR2 YFSETQ. CDR3 in amino acids: CASSLGGSSTDTQYF. CDR3 coding DNA: TGCGCCAGCAGCTTAGGGGGTTCTAGCACAGATACGCAGTATTTT.

Written as DNA, the CDR3 is TGTGCCAGCAGTTACTCGGCGGGGGGCTCCTACGAGCAGTACTTC. Its translation is CASSYSAGGSYEQYF. V and J are TRBV6-5 and TRBJ2-7; TRBD2 matches at 8 bases. J was trimmed by 0 bases and V by 0 bases; bases with no gene match: 1. The CDR3 length is 15 residues. Germline assignment: CDR1 MNHEY and CDR2 SVGAGI.